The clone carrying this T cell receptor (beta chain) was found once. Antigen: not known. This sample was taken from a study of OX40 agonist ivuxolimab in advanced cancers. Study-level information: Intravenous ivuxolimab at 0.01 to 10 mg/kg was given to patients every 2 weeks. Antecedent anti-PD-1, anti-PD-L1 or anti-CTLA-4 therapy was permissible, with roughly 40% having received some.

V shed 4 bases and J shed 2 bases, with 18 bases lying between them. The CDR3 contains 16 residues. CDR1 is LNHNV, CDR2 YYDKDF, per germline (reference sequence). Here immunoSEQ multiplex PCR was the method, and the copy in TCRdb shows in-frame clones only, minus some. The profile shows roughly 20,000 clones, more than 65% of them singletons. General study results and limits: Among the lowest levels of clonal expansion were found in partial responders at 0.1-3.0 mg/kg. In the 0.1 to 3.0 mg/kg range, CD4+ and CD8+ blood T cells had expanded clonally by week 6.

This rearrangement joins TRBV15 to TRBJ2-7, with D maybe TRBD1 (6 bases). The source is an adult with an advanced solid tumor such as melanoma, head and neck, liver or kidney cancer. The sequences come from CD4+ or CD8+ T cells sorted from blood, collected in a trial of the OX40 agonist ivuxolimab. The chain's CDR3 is CATSIPALTGTYEQYF. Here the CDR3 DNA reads TGTGCCACCAGCATTCCTGCCCTGACAGGTACCTACGAGCAGTACTTC.